Each of the 26 T cell receptor beta chains below was sequenced from the same sample in a study of Graves' ophthalmopathy and Graves' hyperthyroidism. Amplified TCR beta CDR3 regions were obtained using RNA transcripts as template. HTBI primers were employed in first-round RT-PCR, then a second-round multiplex PCR followed. Each CDR3 protein gets one entry after TCRdb re-called the multiplex PCR reads with MiXCR. This table holds 230,000 or so distinct CDR3 sequences, 45% found once. The sample comprised peripheral blood. These receptors all stem from an adult man with Graves' ophthalmopathy.

The chain carries TRBV9 and TRBJ2-2, with a possible D match to TRBD1 (6 bases). The closer fit of TRBJ1-5 to the DNA end suggests the J call may be wrong. Germline loops: CDR1 SGDLS, CDR2 YYNGEE. This CDR3 has 15 residues. As DNA, the CDR3 is TGTGCCAGCAGCCACAGGACAGATAAGTATCAGCCCCAGCATTTT. It encodes CASSHRTDKYQPQHF.

The chain is built from TRBV7-2 and TRBJ2-7, with unresolved D. The CDR3 length is 12 residues. Per the germline V gene, CDR1 is SGHTA and CDR2 is FQGNSA. V was pared by 8 bases and J by 6 bases, with 14 bases between. DNA for the CDR3: TGTGCCAGCGGCACCGCCCCCTCCGAGCAGTACTTC. Translated, it gives CASGTAPSEQYF.

The rearrangement links TRBV6-5 to TRBJ2-7; D unresolved. Germline CDR1 MNHEY, CDR2 SVGAGI. The CDR3 has 15 residues. Trimming cost V 5 bases and J 0 bases, with 14 bases left between them. CDR3: CASSPVDASSYEQYF. CDR3 nucleotides: TGTGCCAGCAGTCCCGTAGACGCTAGCTCCTACGAGCAGTACTTC.

On this clonotype itself: One junction end does not reproduce the germline sequence, and a read error may be involved. V usage is TRBV7-2 and J usage is TRBJ1-1; TRBD1 matches at 9 bases. Germline lookup yields CDR1 SGHTA and CDR2 FQGNSA. This CDR3 is 15 amino acids long. For the CDR3, the DNA is TGTGCCAGCAGACCTCTCGGACAGGGGTGGACTGAAGCTTCCTTT. Residues: CASRPLGQGWTEASF.

This clonotype came up a few times. V usage is TRBV29-1 and J usage is TRBJ1-1; 7 bases match TRBD1. CDR1 and CDR2 from the germline V gene are SQVTM and ANQGSEA. The CDR3 loop spans 13 amino acids. V was clipped by 4 bases and J by 7 bases; unmatched bases: 9. Written as DNA, the CDR3 is TGCAGCGTTGGTAGGGGGCAGGACAATGAAGCTTTCTTT. As protein: CSVGRGQDNEAFF.

This clonotype has a handful of counts. This chain connects TRBV4-2 to TRBJ1-2, with 8 bases fitting TRBD1. With V trimmed by 0 bases and J by 4 bases, 7 bases remained unmatched. CDR1 and CDR2 from the germline V gene are LGHNA and YNFKEQ. This CDR3 spans 16 amino acids. As DNA, the CDR3 is TGTGCCAGCAGCCAAGATAGGTTTCAGGGGGCCTATGGCTACACCTTC. This gives the protein CASSQDRFQGAYGYTF.

Worth noting for this clonotype: A much larger clone lies one base from this, so it may be a read error. This chain uses TRBV29-1 with TRBJ1-2, with D possibly matching TRBD1 (5 bases). The CDR3 totals 14 residues. Germline V gives CDR1 SQVTM, CDR2 ANQGSEA. CDR3 nucleotides: TGCAGCTTTGAAATGGTTCAGGGACACTATGGCTACACCTTC. Amino acid sequence: CSFEMVQGHYGYTF.

This clonotype was counted at least ten times. The V call is TRBV11-2, the J call TRBJ2-5, with 8 nucleotides matching TRBD1. The CDR3 contains 12 residues. Trimming cost V 5 bases and J 4 bases; bases outside gene matches: 0. Germline CDR1 reads SGHAT; CDR2 reads FQNNGV. The CDR3 here is CASSTGGETQYF. CDR3 in DNA: TGTGCCAGCAGCACAGGGGGAGAGACCCAGTACTTC.

This clonotype was recorded at least ten times. The chain employs TRBV14 and TRBJ2-6, with 9 positions matching TRBD1. Germline CDR1 and CDR2: SGHDN and FVKESK. V dropped 7 bases and J dropped 3; count of bases not matched to a gene: 10. The CDR3 is made up of 17 amino acids. CDR3 sequence reads: CASTPGQGLRGANVLTF. The CDR3 nucleotides read TGTGCCAGCACCCCGGGACAGGGTCTTCGTGGGGCCAACGTCCTGACTTTC.

This clonotype was picked up a small number of times. V gene TRBV20-1 combines with J gene TRBJ1-1; no clear D gene. Germline CDR1 DFQATT, CDR2 SNEGSKA (reference sequence). The CDR3 extends over 12 amino acids. With 1 base removed from V and 3 bases from J, the gap between germline ends came to 6 bases. CDR3 sequence: CSARGPHTEAFF. The CDR3 DNA sequence: TGCAGTGCTAGAGGTCCGCACACTGAAGCTTTCTTT.

V is TRBV19 and J is TRBJ1-2; TRBD1 matches 10 bases. Looked up from germline, CDR1 is LNHDA and CDR2 is SQIVND (reference sequence). Trimming cost V 4 bases and J 8 bases; bases outside gene matches: 10. CDR3 length: 15 residues. The CDR3 reads CASSTGTGASKGYTF. CDR3 DNA sequence: TGTGCCAGTAGTACCGGGACAGGGGCGAGTAAGGGCTACACCTTC. The whole variable domain, filled in from reference TRBV19 and TRBJ1-2, reads DGGITQSPKYLFRKEGQNVTLSCEQNLNHDAMYWYRQDPGQGLRLIYYSQIVNDFQKGDIAEGYSVSREKKESFPLTVTSAQKNPTAFYLCASSTGTGASKGYTFGSGTRLTVV.

The genes are TRBV6-5 and TRBJ1-1, with a weak D call TRBD1 (6 bases). V was clipped by 5 bases and J by 10 bases, with 20 bases between them. This CDR3 region has 14 residues. Germline V gene sequence: CDR1 MNHEY, CDR2 SVGAGI. The CDR3 coding sequence is TGTGCCAGCAGTGTACAGGGATGGGGAAGAGTAGCTTTCTTT. This sequence encodes CASSVQGWGRVAFF.

At least ten counts were recorded for this clonotype. The chain is built from TRBV19 and TRBJ1-6; no clear D gene. V was cut by 9 bases and J by 10 bases, with 7 bases left in between. CDR3 size: 10 residues. Germline CDR1 is LNHDA and CDR2 is SQIVND (reference sequence). This chain's CDR3 is CASGKSPLHF. The CDR3 DNA follows: TGTGCCAGCGGGAAGTCACCCCTCCACTTT.

This clonotype was detected a few times. The chain couples TRBV29-1 to TRBJ2-5, with 8 bases lining up with TRBD2. Germline V gives CDR1 SQVTM, CDR2 ANQGSEA. V trimming: 7 bases; J trimming: 1 base; junction bases outside the gene matches: 5. The CDR3 loop spans 13 amino acids. This CDR3 is CSGLAGRQETQYF. The CDR3 DNA follows: TGCAGCGGATTAGCGGGGCGCCAAGAGACCCAGTACTTC.

This clonotype was seen only a few times. The chain employs TRBV7-6 and TRBJ2-7; D may be TRBD2 (5 bases). The CDR3 has 16 residues. V gave up 5 bases and J gave up 2 bases, with 19 bases separating them. CDR1 is SGHVS, CDR2 FNYEAQ, per germline. CDR3 loop: CASSPSGISATYEQYF. The CDR3 region has the DNA TGTGCCAGCAGCCCCAGCGGTATCTCTGCAACCTACGAGCAGTACTTC.

V and J are TRBV6-1 and TRBJ1-6; D may be TRBD1 (5 bases). The V and J ends lost 4 bases and 7 bases respectively, with 17 bases between them. Looked up from germline, CDR1 is MNHNS and CDR2 is SASEGT. The CDR3 sequence is 16 residues long. As DNA, the CDR3 is TGTGCCAGCAGTGTCGCTAGACAGACCATGAATTCACCCCTCCACTTT. This translates into CASSVARQTMNSPLHF.

This chain joins TRBV15 and TRBJ1-5, with 9 bases lining up with TRBD1. Looked up from germline, CDR1 is LNHNV and CDR2 is YYDKDF (reference sequence). The CDR3 runs to 18 residues. Trimming took 10 bases from V and 1 from J; bases not matched to a gene: 17. The CDR3 reads CASFWDRVLVGSNQPQHF. In DNA form, the CDR3 reads TGTGCCAGCTTTTGGGACAGGGTTTTAGTCGGCAGCAATCAGCCCCAGCATTTT.

This clonotype was counted at least ten times. The V gene is TRBV10-2, the J gene TRBJ2-5; TRBD1 aligns across 7 bases. Unmatched junction bases numbered 10, after V lost 7 bases and J lost 5 bases. Per germline, CDR1 WSHSY and CDR2 SAAADI. The length of the CDR3 is 14 residues. CDR3 in amino acids: CASKRTGELETQYF. The CDR3 DNA sequence: TGCGCCAGCAAGAGGACAGGAGAGTTGGAGACCCAGTACTTC.

The chain uses TRBV6-5 and TRBJ2-5; 7 bases match TRBD1. From germline, CDR1 is MNHEY and CDR2 SVGAGI. The CDR3 is made up of 14 amino acids. Trimming removed 8 bases from V and 2 bases from J; junction bases left unmatched: 8. The CDR3: CASRQGGGQETQYF. The CDR3 region has the DNA TGTGCCAGCCGACAGGGTGGTGGACAAGAGACCCAGTACTTC.

This clonotype occurred a few times. The rearrangement joins TRBV29-1 to TRBJ2-2; possibly TRBD2 for D (6 bases). The ends were cut back, 3 bases at V and 4 bases at J, with 12 bases in the middle. The CDR3 totals 14 residues. CDR1 SQVTM and CDR2 ANQGSEA come from the germline V gene. The CDR3 nucleotides are TGCAGCGTTGAGGGGACTCCCGGCACCGGGGAGCTGTTTTTT. Residues: CSVEGTPGTGELFF.

The chain combines TRBV4-2 with TRBJ1-4, with D unclear. Looked up from germline, CDR1 is LGHNA and CDR2 is YNFKEQ. This CDR3 has 15 residues. Trimming took 4 bases from V and 8 from J, leaving 17 bases between them. CDR3 amino acids: CASSRGRGLQEKLFF. The CDR3 DNA follows: TGTGCCAGCAGCCGAGGAAGAGGGCTCCAAGAAAAACTGTTTTTT.

V gene TRBV5-1 combines with J gene TRBJ2-5, with TRBD1 identical over 9 bases. Germline CDR1 reads SGHRS; CDR2 reads YFSETQ. Trimming took 0 bases from V and 7 from J; bases not matched to a gene: 4. This CDR3 has 14 residues. This CDR3 reads CASSLGTGDGTQYF. The CDR3 region has the DNA TGCGCCAGCAGCTTGGGGACAGGGGACGGGACCCAGTACTTC.

The J gene is TRBJ1-2, the V gene TRBV6-5; D is possibly TRBD1 (5 bases). This CDR3 has 12 amino acids. Trimming took off 2 bases at V and 7 bases at J, with 8 bases between the two ends. CDR1 and CDR2 (germline): MNHEY, SVGAGI. The CDR3 DNA follows: TGTGCCAGCAGTTACGGGGGGTCTGGCTACACCTTC. It yields the protein CASSYGGSGYTF.

As regards this clonotype: A much larger clone lies one base from this, so it may be a read error. The rearrangement uses TRBV15 and TRBJ2-5; possibly TRBD1 for D (6 bases). This CDR3 is 13 amino acids long. The germline CDR1 and CDR2 sequences are LNHNV and YYDKDF (reference sequence). The CDR3 spells CATSTGERETQHF. CDR3 coding DNA: TGTGCCACCAGCACAGGGGAACGAGAGACCCAGCACTTC. The variable domain in full, with the rest retrieved from reference TRBV15 and TRBJ2-5, is DAMVIQNPRYQVTQFGKPVTLSCSQTLNHNVMYWYQQKSSQAPKLLFHYYDKDFNNEADTPDNFQSRRPNTSFCFLDIRSPGLGDTAMYLCATSTGERETQHFGPGTRLLVL.

This clonotype came up a few times. The chain carries TRBV2 and TRBJ2-1; 8 bases are shared with TRBD1. The V gene end was trimmed by 10 bases and the J gene end by 7 bases; junction bases not matched to a gene: 9. This CDR3 has 13 residues. In germline, CDR1 is SNHLY, CDR2 FYNNEI. The CDR3 region has the DNA TGTGCCACATCCGCACAGGGGGTAAATGAGCAGTTCTTC. The encoded protein is CATSAQGVNEQFF.

The chain has TRBV5-1 and TRBJ1-2; 9 nucleotides line up with TRBD1. J lost 6 bases, V lost 4 bases, and 10 bases had no gene match. The CDR3 consists of 15 residues. The germline V gene has CDR1 SGHRS and CDR2 YFSETQ. In DNA form, the CDR3 reads TGCGCCAGCAGCGGGACAGGGTTGCCTGCTGATGGCTACACCTTC. Its protein product is CASSGTGLPADGYTF.